This entry lists 23 T cell receptor beta chains sequenced from one sample in a study of blood T cells in healthy people across ages. Then a second PCR, running roughly 7 to 11 cycles, was carried out with a sample-barcoded 5' primer and a J-beta primer mix. One entry per CDR3 protein results from TCRdb running MiXCR on the 5' RACE reads. The sample includes hundreds of thousands of distinct CDR3 sequences, 45% to 70% of them seen just once. The sequenced sample consisted of blood. The receptor source for this set is a man in his forties in good health.

The chain couples TRBV15 to TRBJ2-1; 7 bases line up with TRBD2. The germline V gene has CDR1 LNHNV and CDR2 YYDKDF (reference sequence). CDR3 size: 17 residues. J lost 2 bases, V lost 0 bases, and 7 bases had no gene match. This CDR3 is CATSRDIGLDTYNEQFF. The CDR3 DNA follows: TGTGCCACCAGCAGAGATATCGGACTAGACACCTACAATGAGCAGTTCTTC.

The V gene is TRBV4-1, the J gene TRBJ1-1, with D possibly matching TRBD1 (5 bases). CDR3 length: 14 residues. Trimming left V 3 bases short and J 10 bases short, with 18 bases between. Germline loops: CDR1 MGHRA, CDR2 YSYEKL. The CDR3: CASSQALRRGRAFF. The CDR3 coding sequence is TGCGCCAGCAGCCAGGCACTACGCCGGGGGAGAGCTTTCTTT.

This clonotype was recorded only once. The genes are TRBV28 and TRBJ2-7; D is uncertain. The CDR3 totals 12 residues. Looked up from germline, CDR1 is MDHEN and CDR2 is SYDVKM. V lost 3 bases to trimming and J lost 7 bases, with 10 bases between them. CDR3 amino acids: CASSFGSVEQYF. DNA for the CDR3: TGTGCCAGCAGTTTTGGCTCTGTGGAGCAGTACTTC. The full variable domain, rest sourced from reference TRBV28 and TRBJ2-7, is DVKVTQSSRYLVKRTGEKVFLECVQDMDHENMFWYRQDPGLGLRLIYFSYDVKMKEKGDIPEGYSVSREKKERFSLILESASTNQTSMYLCASSFGSVEQYFGPGTRLTVT.

A single count supports this clonotype. The chain employs TRBV20-1 and TRBJ2-3; 9 positions agree with TRBD2. This CDR3 region has 15 residues. V gave up 6 bases and J gave up 0 bases; unmatched junction bases: 7. Germline V gene data show CDR1 as DFQATT and CDR2 as SNEGSKA (reference sequence). The CDR3 protein is CSAKAGGVSTDTQYF. CDR3 coding DNA: TGCAGTGCCAAAGCGGGGGGCGTAAGCACAGATACGCAGTATTTT.

The chain joins TRBV11-2 to TRBJ1-3; a weak D match, TRBD1 (5 bases). V lost 3 bases and J lost 8, with 14 bases in between. Germline CDR1 reads SGHAT; CDR2 reads FQNNGV. The CDR3 consists of 14 residues. The CDR3 DNA reads as TGTGCCAGCAGCTTTTCTTCACTGGGGGACACCATATATTTT. Its translation: CASSFSSLGDTIYF.

The chain couples TRBV12-3 or TRBV12-4 to TRBJ2-2, with 8 bases matching TRBD1. V dropped 6 bases and J dropped 3; count of bases not matched to a gene: 6. The CDR3 consists of 15 residues. The DNA for the CDR3 is TGTGCCAGCAGCCCCGGGACAGGATACACCGGGGAGCTGTTTTTT. Residues: CASSPGTGYTGELFF.

In its sample, this clonotype was seen a few times. V and J are TRBV29-1 and TRBJ2-6; the D is unclear. The CDR3 extends over 13 amino acids. Germline V gene lookup returns CDR1 SQVTM and CDR2 ANQGSEA. With 4 bases removed from V and 0 bases from J, the gap between germline ends came to 4 bases. This CDR3 is CSVVYSGANVLTF. CDR3 coding DNA: TGCAGCGTTGTCTACTCTGGGGCCAACGTCCTGACTTTC.

The table lists this clonotype with a count of one. A read error is possible here, since a much larger clone lies one base away. V is TRBV11-2 and J is TRBJ1-1; 7 bases line up with TRBD1. The CDR3 totals 17 residues. Germline V gene sequence: CDR1 SGHAT, CDR2 FQNNGV. CDR3 nucleotides: TGTGCCGGCAGCCCCGTAACCGGGACAGCGATGAACACTGAAGCTTTCTTT. Residues: CAGSPVTGTAMNTEAFF.

The rearrangement links TRBV20-1 to TRBJ2-3; D may be TRBD2 (5 bases). CDR3 size: 14 residues. V was clipped by 5 bases and J by 4 bases, with 16 bases between them. From germline, CDR1 is DFQATT and CDR2 SNEGSKA (reference sequence). CDR3 loop: CSAPRLSSADTQYF. The CDR3 DNA reads TGCAGTGCTCCTAGACTAAGTAGCGCAGATACGCAGTATTTT.

In this sample, this clonotype turned up many times. The J gene is TRBJ1-1, the V gene TRBV28; no firm D call. This CDR3 contains 13 residues. The germline CDR1 and CDR2 sequences are MDHEN and SYDVKM. The V end was cut by 3 bases, the J end by 7 bases, with 12 bases between. CDR3 residues: CASSFIDHFEAFF. The CDR3 DNA follows: TGTGCCAGCAGTTTCATAGACCATTTTGAAGCTTTCTTT.

This chain links TRBV4-1 with TRBJ1-2; D unresolved. The CDR3 runs to 15 residues. V was pared by 0 bases and J by 4 bases, with 12 bases between. Germline V gene data show CDR1 as MGHRA and CDR2 as YSYEKL. The CDR3 DNA reads TGCGCCAGCAGCCAAGATGTCGGGGAGGCCTATGGCTACACCTTC. Translating gives CASSQDVGEAYGYTF.

The CDR3 nucleotides read TGCGCCAGCAGCTTGGGACTAGCGGGAGGAGGGGATGAGCAGTTCTTC. Its translation: CASSLGLAGGGDEQFF. This sequence joins TRBV5-1 and TRBJ2-1, with 13 bases identical to TRBD2. The ends lost 0 bases at V and 8 bases at J; junction bases unmatched: 5. The germline V gene encodes CDR1 SGHRS and CDR2 YFSETQ. The CDR3 sequence is 16 residues long.

This chain joins TRBV5-8 and TRBJ2-7; TRBD2 aligns across 12 bases. The CDR3 spans 17 residues. The germline gives CDR1 SGHTS, CDR2 YDEGEE. V lost 1 base, J lost 0 bases, and 5 bases stayed unmatched. In DNA, the CDR3 is TGTGCCAGCAGCTTGCGGACTAGCGGGGCCTACTCCTACGAGCAGTACTTC. Its translation: CASSLRTSGAYSYEQYF.

V usage is TRBV5-5 and J usage is TRBJ1-5, with unresolved D. Looked up from germline, CDR1 is SGHKS and CDR2 is YYEKEE (reference sequence). This CDR3 spans 14 amino acids. Trimming took 5 bases from V and 1 from J, leaving 10 bases between them. CDR3 DNA sequence: TGTGCCAGCAGGTCGGGAAGGAGCAATCAGCCCCAGCATTTT. Its translation: CASRSGRSNQPQHF. Filled out from reference TRBV5-5 and TRBJ1-5, the complete variable domain reads DAGVTQSPTHLIKTRGQQVTLRCSPISGHKSVSWYQQVLGQGPQFIFQYYEKEERGRGNFPDRFSARQFPNYSSELNVNALLLGDSALYLCASRSGRSNQPQHFGDGTRLSIL.

This clonotype has more than one count but fewer than ten. This sequence joins TRBV6-2 or TRBV6-3 and TRBJ2-7, with 7 bases aligning to TRBD1. Germline V lookup: CDR1 MNHEY, CDR2 SVGEGT. This CDR3 comprises 15 residues. Trimming cost V 6 bases and J 5 bases; bases outside gene matches: 13. The CDR3 sequence: CASRNGQAHVNEQYF. As DNA, the CDR3 is TGTGCCAGCAGGAACGGACAGGCCCATGTTAACGAGCAGTACTTC.

This clonotype was seen more than once but under ten times. The V and J genes are TRBV7-9 and TRBJ2-7; 9 positions agree with TRBD1. The trim removed 6 bases at V and 1 base at J, leaving 10 bases unmatched. CDR1 is SEHNR and CDR2 is FQNEAQ in the germline V gene (reference sequence). The CDR3 length is 16 residues. The chain's CDR3 is CASSPGQGPQSYEQYF. CDR3 in DNA: TGTGCCAGCAGTCCGGGACAGGGACCGCAGTCCTACGAGCAGTACTTC. Full variable domain (rest looked up from reference TRBV7-9 and TRBJ2-7): DTGVSQNPRHKITKRGQNVTFRCDPISEHNRLYWYRQTLGQGPEFLTYFQNEAQLEKSRLLSDRFSAERPKGSFSTLEIQRTEQGDSAMYLCASSPGQGPQSYEQYFGPGTRLTVT.

The genes are TRBV5-1 and TRBJ1-1; D is ambiguous. This CDR3 spans 15 amino acids. Deletions cut 3 bases from V and 1 base from J, with 13 bases between. In germline, CDR1 is SGHRS, CDR2 YFSETQ. CDR3 region: CASSSRRSSNTEAFF. The CDR3 DNA is TGCGCCAGCAGCTCGCGACGCAGCTCGAACACTGAAGCTTTCTTT.

This clonotype was picked up a small number of times. The V call is TRBV20-1, the J call TRBJ2-5; 14 bases line up with TRBD2. The closer fit of TRBJ2-7 to the DNA end suggests the J call may be wrong. Germline CDR1 and CDR2: DFQATT and SNEGSKA (reference sequence). The CDR3 has 17 residues. The CDR3 is CSARGTSGSPRSYEQYF. CDR3 sequence (DNA): TGCAGTGCTAGGGGGACTAGCGGGAGCCCCCGCTCCTACGAGCAGTACTTC.

J is TRBJ2-2 and V is TRBV7-2; D gene unclear. Trimming pared 3 bases from V and 7 bases from J, leaving 9 bases between. This CDR3 is 13 amino acids long. Germline CDR1 reads SGHTA; CDR2 reads FQGNSA. The CDR3 sequence is CASSFRLIGELFF. The CDR3 nucleotides read TGTGCCAGCAGCTTTCGGTTAATCGGGGAGCTGTTTTTT. Full variable domain (outside the CDR3, taken from reference TRBV7-2 and TRBJ2-2): GAGVSQSPSNKVTEKGKDVELRCDPISGHTALYWYRQSLGQGLEFLIYFQGNSAPDKSGLPSDRFSAERTGGSVSTLTIQRTQQEDSAVYLCASSFRLIGELFFGEGSRLTVL.

The V gene is TRBV5-1, the J gene TRBJ2-1, with a tentative D call TRBD1 (6 bases). V shed 0 bases and J shed 4 bases, with 11 bases lying between them. This CDR3 is built from 15 residues. Germline V gene data show CDR1 as SGHRS and CDR2 as YFSETQ. The CDR3 reads CASSLAGDNYNEQFF. The CDR3 DNA reads TGCGCCAGCAGCTTGGCCGGGGACAATTACAATGAGCAGTTCTTC.

This clonotype appeared a few times. The V call is TRBV28, the J call TRBJ2-1, with D unresolved. The CDR3 length is 15 residues. Germline V CDR1 and CDR2: MDHEN, SYDVKM. V shed 1 base and J shed 0 bases, with 7 bases lying between them. The CDR3 sequence is CASSLSLSSYNEQFF. CDR3 bases: TGTGCCAGCAGTTTATCCCTGAGCTCCTACAATGAGCAGTTCTTC.

The genes are TRBV11-3 and TRBJ2-1, with 8 bases identical to TRBD2. The germline V gene has CDR1 SGHNT and CDR2 YENEEA. V trimming: 0 bases; J trimming: 6 bases; junction bases outside the gene matches: 7. This CDR3 is built from 16 residues. The CDR3: CASSLDVQRGINEQFF. Written as DNA, the CDR3 is TGTGCCAGCAGCTTAGATGTCCAGCGGGGGATCAATGAGCAGTTCTTC.

The chain is built from TRBV18 and TRBJ1-1; weak D call: TRBD1 (5 bases). CDR1 KGHSH and CDR2 LQKENI come from the germline V gene. The CDR3 loop spans 12 amino acids. Trimming took off 3 bases at V and 10 bases at J, with 12 bases between the two ends. CDR3 protein: CASSPGRVRAFF. The CDR3 DNA is TGTGCCAGCTCACCGGGACGGGTTAGAGCTTTCTTT.